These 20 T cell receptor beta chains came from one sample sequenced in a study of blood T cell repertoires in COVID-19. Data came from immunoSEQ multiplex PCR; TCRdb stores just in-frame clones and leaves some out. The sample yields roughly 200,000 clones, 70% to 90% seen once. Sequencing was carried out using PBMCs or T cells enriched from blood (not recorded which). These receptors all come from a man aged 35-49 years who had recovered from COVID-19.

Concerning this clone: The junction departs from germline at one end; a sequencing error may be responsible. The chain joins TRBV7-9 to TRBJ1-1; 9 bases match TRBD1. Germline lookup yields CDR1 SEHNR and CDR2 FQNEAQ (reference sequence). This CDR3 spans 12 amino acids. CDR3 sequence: CASSLSGTGCYF. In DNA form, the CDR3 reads TGTGCCAGCAGCCTCTCCGGGACAGGGTGTTACTTT.

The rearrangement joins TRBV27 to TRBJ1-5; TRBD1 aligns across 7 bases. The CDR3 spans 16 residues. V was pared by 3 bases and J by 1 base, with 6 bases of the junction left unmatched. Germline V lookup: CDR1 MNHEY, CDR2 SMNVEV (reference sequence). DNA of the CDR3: TGTGCCAGCAGTTTTAAGGGGGCCTGGAGCAATCAGCCCCAGCATTTT. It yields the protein CASSFKGAWSNQPQHF.

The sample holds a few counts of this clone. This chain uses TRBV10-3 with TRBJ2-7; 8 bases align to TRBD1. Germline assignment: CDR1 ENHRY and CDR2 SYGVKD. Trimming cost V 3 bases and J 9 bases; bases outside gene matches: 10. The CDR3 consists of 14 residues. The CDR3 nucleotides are TGTGCCATCAGTGAACCCGACAGGGGACCTGGGCAGTACTTC. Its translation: CAISEPDRGPGQYF.

The chain's CDR3 is CSVVIGGNNGYTF. DNA for the CDR3: TGCAGCGTTGTGATAGGGGGCAATAATGGCTACACCTTC. The rearrangement joins TRBV29-1 to TRBJ1-2; 7 nucleotides line up with TRBD1. The length of the CDR3 is 13 residues. V trimming: 4 bases; J trimming: 6 bases; junction bases outside the gene matches: 8. Germline V lookup: CDR1 SQVTM, CDR2 ANQGSEA.

The CDR3: CARTTGVSGNTIYF. CDR3 coding DNA: TGTGCCCGCACGACAGGGGTCTCGGGAAACACCATATATTTT. This rearrangement joins TRBV30 to TRBJ1-3; 8 bases are shared with TRBD1. Losses at the gene ends were 8 bases for V and 4 bases for J; bases not matched to a gene: 10. CDR1 and CDR2 (germline): GTSNPN, SVGIG (reference sequence). The CDR3 has 14 residues.

CDR3 coding DNA: TGTGCCAGCAGCCCCGCCGGGACTGTCACAGATACGCAGTATTTT. Amino acids: CASSPAGTVTDTQYF. The J gene is TRBJ2-3, the V gene TRBV27; possibly TRBD2 for D (6 bases). The CDR3 is made up of 15 amino acids. V was shortened by 6 bases and J by 2 bases, with 15 bases between the two germline ends. The V gene's germline CDR1 is MNHEY and CDR2 SMNVEV (reference sequence).

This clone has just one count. Written as DNA, the CDR3 is TGTGCCAGCCAGCCCCAGCGGGTACCCACAGATACGCAGTATTTT. Encoded protein: CASQPQRVPTDTQYF. The chain has TRBV6-6 and TRBJ2-3, with D perhaps TRBD2 (6 bases). The CDR3 is made up of 15 amino acids. Germline-derived CDR1 and CDR2 are MNHNY and SVGAGI (reference sequence). The V end was cut by 8 bases, the J end by 2 bases, with 17 bases between.

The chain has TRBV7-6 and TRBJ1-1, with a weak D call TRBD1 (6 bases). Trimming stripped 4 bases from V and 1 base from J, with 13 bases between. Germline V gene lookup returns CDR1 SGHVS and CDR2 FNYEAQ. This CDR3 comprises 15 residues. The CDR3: CASSSTQQGNTEAFF. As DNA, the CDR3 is TGTGCCAGCAGCTCCACCCAACAGGGGAACACTGAAGCTTTCTTT. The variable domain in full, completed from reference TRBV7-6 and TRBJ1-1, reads GAGVSQSPRYKVTKRGQDVALRCDPISGHVSLYWYRQALGQGPEFLTYFNYEAQQDKSGLPNDRFSAERPEGSISTLTIQRTEQRDSAMYRCASSSTQQGNTEAFFGQGTRLTVV.

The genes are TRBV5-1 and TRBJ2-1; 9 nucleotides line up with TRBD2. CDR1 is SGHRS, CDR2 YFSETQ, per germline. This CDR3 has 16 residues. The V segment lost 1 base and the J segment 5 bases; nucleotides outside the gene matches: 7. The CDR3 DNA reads TGCGCCAGCAGCTTGTCGCCCAGCGGGGGGAACAATGAGCAGTTCTTC. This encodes CASSLSPSGGNNEQFF.

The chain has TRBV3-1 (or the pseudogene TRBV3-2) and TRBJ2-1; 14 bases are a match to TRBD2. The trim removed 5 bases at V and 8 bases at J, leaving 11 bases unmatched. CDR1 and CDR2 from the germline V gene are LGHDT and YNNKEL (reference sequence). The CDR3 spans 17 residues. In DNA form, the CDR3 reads TGTGCCAGCAGCTTCCCCGGACTAGCGGGGGGAGAGGATGAGCAGTTCTTC. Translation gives CASSFPGLAGGEDEQFF.

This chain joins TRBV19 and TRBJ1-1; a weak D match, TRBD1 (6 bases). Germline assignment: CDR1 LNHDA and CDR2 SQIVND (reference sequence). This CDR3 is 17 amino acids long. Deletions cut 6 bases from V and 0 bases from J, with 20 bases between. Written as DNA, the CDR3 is TGTGCCAGTAGAGACACAGGGAGCGGCCGAATGAACACTGAAGCTTTCTTT. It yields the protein CASRDTGSGRMNTEAFF.

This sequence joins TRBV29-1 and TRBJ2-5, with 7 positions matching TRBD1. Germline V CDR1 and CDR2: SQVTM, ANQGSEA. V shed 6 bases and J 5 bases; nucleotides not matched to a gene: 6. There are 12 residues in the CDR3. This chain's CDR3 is CSVQGVGETQYF. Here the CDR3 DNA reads TGCAGCGTCCAGGGGGTAGGGGAGACCCAGTACTTC.

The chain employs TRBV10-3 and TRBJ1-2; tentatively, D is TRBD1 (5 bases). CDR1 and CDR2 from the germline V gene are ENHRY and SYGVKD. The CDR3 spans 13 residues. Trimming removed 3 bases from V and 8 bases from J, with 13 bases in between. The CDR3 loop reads CAISENPGWGYTF. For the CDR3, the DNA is TGTGCCATCAGTGAAAATCCAGGGTGGGGCTACACCTTC.

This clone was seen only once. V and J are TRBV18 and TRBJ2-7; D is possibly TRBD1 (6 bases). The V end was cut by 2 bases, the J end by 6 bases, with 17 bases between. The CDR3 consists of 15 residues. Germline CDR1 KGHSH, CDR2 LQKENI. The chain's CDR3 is CASSPKQGPYSEQYF. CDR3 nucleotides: TGTGCCAGCTCACCAAAACAGGGTCCCTACTCCGAGCAGTACTTC. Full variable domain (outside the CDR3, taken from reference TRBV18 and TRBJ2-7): NAGVMQNPRHLVRRRGQEARLRCSPMKGHSHVYWYRQLPEEGLKFMVYLQKENIIDESGMPKERFSAEFPKEGPSILRIQQVVRGDSAAYFCASSPKQGPYSEQYFGPGTRLTVT.

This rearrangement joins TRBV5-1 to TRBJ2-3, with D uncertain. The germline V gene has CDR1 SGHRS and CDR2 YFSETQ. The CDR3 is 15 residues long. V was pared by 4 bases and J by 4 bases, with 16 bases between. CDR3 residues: CASSPYATLADTQYF. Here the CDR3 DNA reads TGCGCCAGCAGCCCGTACGCTACCCTGGCAGATACGCAGTATTTT.

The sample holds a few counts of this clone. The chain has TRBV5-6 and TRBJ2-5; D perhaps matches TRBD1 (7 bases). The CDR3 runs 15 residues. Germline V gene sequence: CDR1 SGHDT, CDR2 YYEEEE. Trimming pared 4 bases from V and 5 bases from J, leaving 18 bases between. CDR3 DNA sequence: TGTGCCAGCAGCCCTAGTCCGACAGGGAGGGAGACCCAGTACTTC. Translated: CASSPSPTGRETQYF.

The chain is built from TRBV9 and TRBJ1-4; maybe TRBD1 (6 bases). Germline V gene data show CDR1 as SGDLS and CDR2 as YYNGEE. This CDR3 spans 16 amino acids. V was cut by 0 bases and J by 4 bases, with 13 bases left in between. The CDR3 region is CASSVAGGGVNEKLFF. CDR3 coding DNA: TGTGCCAGCAGCGTAGCTGGAGGGGGGGTTAATGAAAAACTGTTTTTT.

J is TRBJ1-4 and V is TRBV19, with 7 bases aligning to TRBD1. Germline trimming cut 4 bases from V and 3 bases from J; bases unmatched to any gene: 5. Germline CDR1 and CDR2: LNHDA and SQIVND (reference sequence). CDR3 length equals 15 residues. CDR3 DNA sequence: TGTGCCAGTAGTAATCGGGGGACAGCTAATGAAAAACTGTTTTTT. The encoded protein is CASSNRGTANEKLFF.

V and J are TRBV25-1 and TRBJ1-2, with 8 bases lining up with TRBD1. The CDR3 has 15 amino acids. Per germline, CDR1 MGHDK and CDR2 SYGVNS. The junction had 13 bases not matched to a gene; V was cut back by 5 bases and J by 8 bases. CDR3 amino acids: CASSSGGKLWGGYTF. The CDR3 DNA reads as TGTGCCAGCAGTTCAGGGGGCAAACTCTGGGGAGGCTACACCTTC.

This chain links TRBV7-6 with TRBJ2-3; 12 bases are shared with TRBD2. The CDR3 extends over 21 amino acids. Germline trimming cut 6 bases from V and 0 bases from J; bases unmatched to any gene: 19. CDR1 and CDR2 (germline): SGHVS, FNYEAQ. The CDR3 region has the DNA TGTGCCAGCAGGAAGAACGCAGGGTCGACTAGCGGGGGCGACAGCACAGATACGCAGTATTTT. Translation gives CASRKNAGSTSGGDSTDTQYF.